This TCR beta chain was found in a study of post-analysis software for immune sequencing data. Study-level background: Clinical courses comprised relapsing-remitting, secondary progressive and progressive-relapsing multiple sclerosis. General study points: Controls had lower frequencies than patients of about 5 TRBV segments, which included TRBV5-6, TRBV5-1 and TRBV20-1. Batch-matched samples strongly co-clustered by F measure. Controls significantly exceeded multiple sclerosis patients in normalized Chao1 diversity.

Trimming took 8 bases from V and 0 from J, leaving 10 bases between them. The CDR3 extends over 13 amino acids. The germline V gene encodes CDR1 SGHTA and CDR2 FQGNSA. As regards this clonotype: The antigen remains undetermined.

Included in the TCR beta cDNA libraries were unique molecular identifiers. About 500,000 cDNA molecules were obtained per 1 to 10 million input T cells. TCRdb reprocessed the PCR reads via MiXCR and lists one record per CDR3 protein. Altogether around 200,000 distinct CDR3 sequences are present, 25% to 35% being singletons, with the ten largest covering about 3.4%. This clonotype was obtained from a girl between 2 and 17 years old with multiple sclerosis. Sequencing input: blood. The chain employs TRBV7-2 and TRBJ1-1; TRBD1 is a possible D gene (5 bases). The CDR3: CASGTRMNTEAFF. As DNA, the CDR3 is TGTGCCAGCGGGACCCGAATGAACACTGAAGCTTTCTTT.